This T cell receptor (beta chain) was recovered during a study of cytomegalovirus exposure and HLA in healthy donors. The PCR used 60 Vbeta and 13 Jbeta primers. TCRdb's copy holds only in-frame clones and misses some; the assay was immunoSEQ multiplex PCR. Here the sample spans fewer than 200,000 clones, about four fifths being singletons. Germline V CDR1 and CDR2: SGHVS, FNYEAQ. Deletions cut 5 bases from V and 8 bases from J, with 13 bases between. CDR3 length: 13 residues. The clonotype originates from a man in his thirties or forties in good health and CMV-seronegative. The J gene is TRBJ2-1, the V gene TRBV7-6, with D tentatively TRBD1 (6 bases). The sequenced sample consisted of PBMCs. CDR3 DNA sequence: TGTGCCAGCAGCCTTACACAGGGCTATGAGCAGTTCTTC. It encodes CASSLTQGYEQFF. Full variable domain (outside the CDR3, taken from reference TRBV7-6 and TRBJ2-1): GAGVSQSPRYKVTKRGQDVALRCDPISGHVSLYWYRQALGQGPEFLTYFNYEAQQDKSGLPNDRFSAERPEGSISTLTIQRTEQRDSAMYRCASSLTQGYEQFFGPGTRLTVL.